This T cell receptor (beta chain) was sequenced in a study of regulatory T cells in long-lasting Graves disease. Time point meaning: newly diagnosed GD, antithyroid drugs for less than 3 months. Construction of the TCR library relied on RNA isolated from PBMCs. Study-level points and caveats: Only a small sample size was used, which may have cut accuracy.

This clonotype was detected many times. Its antigen is still unknown. The germline CDR1 and CDR2 sequences are SNHLY and FYNNEI. V gave up 3 bases and J gave up 8 bases; unmatched junction bases: 6. CDR3 length: 13 amino acids. Arm-PCR with iRepertoire HTBI primers amplified the CDR3 regions for these TCR beta libraries. TCRdb re-analysed the multiplex PCR reads in MiXCR, keeping a single row per CDR3 protein. Here the sample spans over 500,000 distinct CDR3 sequences, roughly a sixth being singletons. These sequences were also reported in another study, on T cells in Graves' hyperthyroidism and ophthalmopathy.

The V gene is TRBV2, the J gene TRBJ1-2; TRBD1 matches 7 bases. This receptor was obtained from a young man with Graves disease. The sample was peripheral blood mononuclear cells (PBMCs), taken at new diagnosis, from a patient treated with antithyroid drugs. The CDR3 DNA reads TGTGCCAGCAGTGAGGAGGAAGGGGGCGGCTACACCTTC. Translation gives CASSEEEGGGYTF.